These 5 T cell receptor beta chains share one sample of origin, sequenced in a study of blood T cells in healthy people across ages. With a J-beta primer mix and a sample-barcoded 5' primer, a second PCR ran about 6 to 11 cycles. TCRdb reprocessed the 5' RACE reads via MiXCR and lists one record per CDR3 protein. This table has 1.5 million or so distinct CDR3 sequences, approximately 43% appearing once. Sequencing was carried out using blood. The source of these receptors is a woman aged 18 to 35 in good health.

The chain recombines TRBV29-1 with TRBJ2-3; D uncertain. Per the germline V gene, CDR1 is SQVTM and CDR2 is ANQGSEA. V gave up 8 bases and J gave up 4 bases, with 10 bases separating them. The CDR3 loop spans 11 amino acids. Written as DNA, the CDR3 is TGCAGCACCCAGGTGGCAGATACGCAGTATTTT. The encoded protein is CSTQVADTQYF.

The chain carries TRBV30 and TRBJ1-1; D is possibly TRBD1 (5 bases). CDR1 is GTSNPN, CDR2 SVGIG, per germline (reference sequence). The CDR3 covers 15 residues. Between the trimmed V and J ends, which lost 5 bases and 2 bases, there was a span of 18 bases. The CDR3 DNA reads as TGTGCCTGGTCTCCCGCCGGGGCCTTTAACACTGAAGCTTTCTTT. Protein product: CAWSPAGAFNTEAFF.

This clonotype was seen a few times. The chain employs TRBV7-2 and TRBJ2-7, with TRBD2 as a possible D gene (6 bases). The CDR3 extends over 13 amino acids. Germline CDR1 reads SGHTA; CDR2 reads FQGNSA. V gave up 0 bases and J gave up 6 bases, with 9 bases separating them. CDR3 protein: CASSLATRGEQYF. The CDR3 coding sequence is TGTGCCAGCAGCTTAGCGACTAGGGGCGAGCAGTACTTC. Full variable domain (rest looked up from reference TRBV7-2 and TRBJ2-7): GAGVSQSPSNKVTEKGKDVELRCDPISGHTALYWYRQSLGQGLEFLIYFQGNSAPDKSGLPSDRFSAERTGGSVSTLTIQRTQQEDSAVYLCASSLATRGEQYFGPGTRLTVT.

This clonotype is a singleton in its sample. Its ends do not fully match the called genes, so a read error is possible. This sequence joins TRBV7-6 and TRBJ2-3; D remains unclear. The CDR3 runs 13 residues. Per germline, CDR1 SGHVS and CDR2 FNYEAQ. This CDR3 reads CACSLKITDTQYF. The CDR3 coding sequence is TGTGCCTGCAGCTTAAAGATCACAGATACGCAGTATTTT.

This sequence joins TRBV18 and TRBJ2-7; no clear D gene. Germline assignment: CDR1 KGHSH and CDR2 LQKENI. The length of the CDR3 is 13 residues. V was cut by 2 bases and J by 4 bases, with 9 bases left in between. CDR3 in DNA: TGTGCCAGCTCACCAGGCGCCCCTTACGAGCAGTACTTC. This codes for CASSPGAPYEQYF.